Listed here are 23 T cell receptor beta chains from one sample, sequenced in a study of OX40 agonist ivuxolimab in advanced cancers. Sequencing was performed with immunoSEQ multiplex PCR; in TCRdb, only in-frame clones are kept and a portion is missing. Here the sample spans about 100,000 clones, more than 75% being singletons. The material was CD4+ or CD8+ T cells sorted from blood, obtained in a trial of the OX40 agonist ivuxolimab. These receptors were obtained from an adult with an advanced solid tumor such as melanoma, head and neck, liver or kidney cancer.

This clone was seen once. The rearrangement links TRBV7-8 to TRBJ2-6; possible D gene TRBD1, 6 bases. V shed 2 bases and J shed 1 base, with 12 bases lying between them. This CDR3 contains 17 residues. Germline loops: CDR1 SGHVS, CDR2 FQNEAQ. The CDR3 DNA follows: TGTGCCAGCAGCTTACCCGGCACAGGGTCTGGGGCCAACGTCCTGACTTTC. It codes for CASSLPGTGSGANVLTF.

The chain combines TRBV2 with TRBJ1-2; 8 bases are shared with TRBD1. The CDR3 loop spans 14 amino acids. V shed 6 bases, J shed 8 bases, and the junction held 11 bases outside the gene matches. Germline V lookup: CDR1 SNHLY, CDR2 FYNNEI. In DNA, the CDR3 is TGTGCCAGCAGGTACGGACAGGGCGGGAAAGGCTACACCTTC. This encodes CASRYGQGGKGYTF.

Here the CDR3 DNA reads TGTGCCAGCAGCTTAGTTAGTCTCCAGAATCAGCCCCAGCATTTT. Translated, it gives CASSLVSLQNQPQHF. The genes are TRBV7-2 and TRBJ1-5, with no clear D. Trimming removed 1 base from V and 4 bases from J, with 11 bases in between. Germline V lookup: CDR1 SGHTA, CDR2 FQGNSA. CDR3 size: 15 residues.

This rearrangement joins TRBV5-1 to TRBJ2-5; TRBD2 agrees at 16 bases. V shed 4 bases, J shed 3 bases, and the junction held 12 bases outside the gene matches. CDR3 size: 19 residues. Germline V CDR1 and CDR2: SGHRS, YFSETQ. CDR3 sequence (DNA): TGCGCCAGCAGCCCGGGACTAGCGGGGGGGAAAACCCGAAAAGAGACCCAGTACTTC. This sequence encodes CASSPGLAGGKTRKETQYF.

The chain uses TRBV7-2 and TRBJ2-3; D is tentatively TRBD1 or TRBD2 (5 bases each). In germline, CDR1 is SGHTA, CDR2 FQGNSA. The V end lost 5 bases, the J end lost 0 bases, and 18 bases lay between the germline ends. The CDR3 extends over 17 amino acids. Here the CDR3 DNA reads TGTGCCAGCAGCCCCCGACCGGGACCGCCCAGCACAGATACGCAGTATTTT. It encodes CASSPRPGPPSTDTQYF.

This clone was observed once. V and J are TRBV10-1 and TRBJ2-1, with TRBD2 matching over 14 bases. Germline V gene lookup returns CDR1 WNHNN and CDR2 SYGVQD (reference sequence). The CDR3 sequence is 15 residues long. V dropped 6 bases and J dropped 8; count of bases not matched to a gene: 6. CDR3 nucleotides: TGCGCCAGCAGCACCGGGACTAGCGGGAGCGATGAGCAGTTCTTC. It translates to CASSTGTSGSDEQFF.

V usage is TRBV5-6 and J usage is TRBJ1-6; 9 positions match TRBD1. With 3 bases clipped from V and 10 bases from J, the junction kept 11 bases outside the gene matches. Germline CDR1 SGHDT, CDR2 YYEEEE. CDR3 size: 16 residues. The CDR3 reads CASSSPLEDRGSPLHF. The DNA for the CDR3 is TGTGCCAGCAGCTCCCCCTTAGAGGACAGGGGATCACCCCTCCACTTT.

This clone was found once. The chain carries TRBV5-1 and TRBJ2-3, with a possible D match to TRBD1 (6 bases). CDR1 and CDR2 (germline): SGHRS, YFSETQ. The CDR3 runs to 15 residues. V dropped 4 bases and J dropped 6 bases, with 18 bases sitting between them. CDR3 amino acids: CASSPGSGQSDTQYF. CDR3 nucleotides: TGCGCCAGCAGCCCGGGGTCGGGACAAAGTGATACGCAGTATTTT. The full variable domain, in which reference TRBV5-1 and TRBJ2-3 provide the parts outside the CDR3, is KAGVTQTPRYLIKTRGQQVTLSCSPISGHRSVSWYQQTPGQGLQFLFEYFSETQRNKGNFPGRFSGRQFSNSRSEMNVSTLELGDSALYLCASSPGSGQSDTQYFGPGTRLTVL.

The gene calls are TRBV6-5 and TRBJ2-7; possible D gene TRBD2, 6 bases. The CDR3 runs to 14 residues. Trimming cost V 5 bases and J 6 bases, with 17 bases left between them. Germline-derived CDR1 and CDR2 are MNHEY and SVGAGI. The CDR3 coding sequence is TGTGCCAGCAGTACCTTAGGTCGGGGAGGCGAGCAGTACTTC. It yields the protein CASSTLGRGGEQYF.

This chain joins TRBV10-3 and TRBJ2-5, with 8 bases that match TRBD2. Germline V gene data show CDR1 as ENHRY and CDR2 as SYGVKD. The V gene end was trimmed by 10 bases and the J gene end by 5 bases; junction bases not matched to a gene: 9. There are 13 residues in the CDR3. CDR3 coding DNA: TGTGCCACCAGGGGACTAGTTGGGGAGACCCAGTACTTC. It codes for CATRGLVGETQYF.

This clone was detected a few times. The sample carries other DNA sequences with the same CDR3. This chain connects TRBV9 to TRBJ2-5; perhaps D is TRBD1 or TRBD2 (5 bases each). In germline, CDR1 is SGDLS, CDR2 YYNGEE. This CDR3 spans 13 amino acids. With 0 bases removed from V and 2 bases from J, the gap between germline ends came to 5 bases. The DNA for the CDR3 is TGTGCCAGCAGCGTAGGGGGGCAAGAGACCCAGTACTTC. Amino acid sequence: CASSVGGQETQYF.

This chain connects TRBV18 to TRBJ2-6; no clear D gene. Germline-derived CDR1 and CDR2 are KGHSH and LQKENI. The CDR3 is 14 amino acids. The V gene lost 7 bases and the J gene lost 0 bases, with 7 bases spanning the gap. CDR3 nucleotide sequence: TGTGCCAGCTATGGAGACTCTGGGGCCAACGTCCTGACTTTC. It codes for CASYGDSGANVLTF.

This sequence joins TRBV7-9 and TRBJ2-3; TRBD1 or TRBD2 may be the D gene (6 bases each). Germline V gene data show CDR1 as SEHNR and CDR2 as FQNEAQ (reference sequence). CDR3 length: 14 residues. The V end lost 5 bases, the J end lost 3 bases, and 12 bases lay between the germline ends. The DNA for the CDR3 is TGTGCCAGCAGCCCTAGGGGGGATACAGATACGCAGTATTTT. Its protein product is CASSPRGDTDTQYF.

The table lists this clone with a few counts. The chain carries TRBV29-1 and TRBJ2-3; 12 bases are shared with TRBD2. Germline loops: CDR1 SQVTM, CDR2 ANQGSEA. The CDR3 consists of 15 residues. Trimming cost V 2 bases and J 5 bases; bases outside gene matches: 5. DNA for the CDR3: TGCAGCGTTGAACCTAGCGGGGGGGCCGGAGATACGCAGTATTTT. Amino acids: CSVEPSGGAGDTQYF.

V and J are TRBV29-1 and TRBJ2-7; no reliable D call. The germline CDR1 and CDR2 sequences are SQVTM and ANQGSEA. CDR3 length: 11 residues. The germline V and J ends were trimmed by 2 bases and 1 base, with 3 bases remaining between them. The CDR3 loop reads CSVEQSYEQYF. Written as DNA, the CDR3 is TGCAGCGTTGAACAATCCTACGAGCAGTACTTC.

The CDR3 spells CASSLGGDGNTIYF. Here the CDR3 DNA reads TGTGCCAGCAGCTTGGGCGGCGATGGAAACACCATATATTTT. The chain couples TRBV5-8 to TRBJ1-3; no clear D gene. The CDR3 contains 14 residues. V lost 0 bases and J lost 3, with 7 bases in between. Germline values: CDR1 SGHTS, CDR2 YDEGEE.

This chain links TRBV27 with TRBJ2-3; a possible D gene is TRBD2 (7 bases). The CDR3 consists of 13 residues. V was trimmed by 7 bases and J by 6 bases, leaving 14 bases between them. Germline V lookup: CDR1 MNHEY, CDR2 SMNVEV (reference sequence). CDR3 in amino acids: CASTLQGGDTQYF. The CDR3 DNA follows: TGTGCCAGCACCTTACAGGGAGGGGATACGCAGTATTTT.

The chain recombines TRBV9 with TRBJ2-7; 11 nucleotides align to TRBD2. Unmatched junction bases numbered 3, after V lost 2 bases and J lost 2 bases. Looked up from germline, CDR1 is SGDLS and CDR2 is YYNGEE. The CDR3 has 15 amino acids. CDR3 DNA: TGTGCCAGCAGCGTGGGACTAGCGGCCCCCTACGAGCAGTACTTC. This encodes CASSVGLAAPYEQYF. Full variable domain (remainder filled in from reference TRBV9 and TRBJ2-7): DSGVTQTPKHLITATGQRVTLRCSPRSGDLSVYWYQQSLDQGLQFLIQYYNGEERAKGNILERFSAQQFPDLHSELNLSSLELGDSALYFCASSVGLAAPYEQYFGPGTRLTVT.

Only a few counts were recorded for this clone. The chain recombines TRBV6-5 with TRBJ1-6; perhaps TRBD1 as D (5 bases). V lost 5 bases, J lost 4 bases, and 12 bases lay in between. The CDR3 contains 15 residues. The V gene's germline CDR1 is MNHEY and CDR2 SVGAGI. The CDR3 region is CASSGAEEYNSPLHF. DNA for the CDR3: TGTGCCAGCAGTGGGGCAGAAGAATATAATTCACCCCTCCACTTT.

The chain uses TRBV30 and TRBJ1-2; D perhaps matches TRBD1 (5 bases). V dropped 0 bases and J dropped 4 bases, with 12 bases sitting between them. Germline CDR1 GTSNPN, CDR2 SVGIG (reference sequence). This CDR3 has 14 residues. In DNA form, the CDR3 reads TGTGCCTGGAGTGTTCGGGGGAGTCGCTATGGCTACACCTTC. Amino acid sequence: CAWSVRGSRYGYTF.

This chain connects TRBV7-6 to TRBJ2-7, with D possibly TRBD2 on 6 matching bases. The CDR3 spans 14 residues. Trimming took 5 bases from V and 5 from J, leaving 16 bases between them. Per germline, CDR1 SGHVS and CDR2 FNYEAQ. As DNA, the CDR3 is TGTGCCAGCAGCCATCAAAACGGGAGAAACGAGCAGTACTTC. Protein: CASSHQNGRNEQYF.

The V call is TRBV11-1, the J call TRBJ2-7, with 8 nucleotides matching TRBD1. This CDR3 contains 15 residues. With 2 bases clipped from V and 1 base from J, the junction kept 4 bases outside the gene matches. Germline CDR1 and CDR2: SGHAT and FQDESV (reference sequence). In nucleotides, the CDR3 is TGTGCCAGCAGCTTACGGGACAGGAGATCCTACGAGCAGTACTTC. Its translation is CASSLRDRRSYEQYF.

This clone was observed a few times. The chain combines TRBV11-2 with TRBJ2-5, with 9 nucleotides matching TRBD2. The CDR3 totals 15 residues. After removal of 5 bases from V and 5 bases from J, the junction contained 9 bases not matched to a gene. Germline-derived CDR1 and CDR2 are SGHAT and FQNNGV. The DNA of the CDR3 is TGTGCCAGCAGCGGCGTAGCGGGGGTTTCGGAGACCCAGTACTTC. Protein product: CASSGVAGVSETQYF.